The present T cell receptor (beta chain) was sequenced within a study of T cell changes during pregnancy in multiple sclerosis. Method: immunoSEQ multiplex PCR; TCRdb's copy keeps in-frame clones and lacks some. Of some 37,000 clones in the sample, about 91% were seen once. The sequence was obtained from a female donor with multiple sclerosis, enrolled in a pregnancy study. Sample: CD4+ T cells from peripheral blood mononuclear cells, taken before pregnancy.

The CDR3 bases are TGTGCCAGCAAGAGGTTAGCGGGAGAGGGTAATGAGCAGTTCTTC. Translating it yields CASKRLAGEGNEQFF. This sequence joins TRBV2 and TRBJ2-1; 9 bases are shared with TRBD2. The CDR3 is made up of 15 amino acids. V trimming: 7 bases; J trimming: 7 bases; junction bases outside the gene matches: 11. The germline gives CDR1 SNHLY, CDR2 FYNNEI.